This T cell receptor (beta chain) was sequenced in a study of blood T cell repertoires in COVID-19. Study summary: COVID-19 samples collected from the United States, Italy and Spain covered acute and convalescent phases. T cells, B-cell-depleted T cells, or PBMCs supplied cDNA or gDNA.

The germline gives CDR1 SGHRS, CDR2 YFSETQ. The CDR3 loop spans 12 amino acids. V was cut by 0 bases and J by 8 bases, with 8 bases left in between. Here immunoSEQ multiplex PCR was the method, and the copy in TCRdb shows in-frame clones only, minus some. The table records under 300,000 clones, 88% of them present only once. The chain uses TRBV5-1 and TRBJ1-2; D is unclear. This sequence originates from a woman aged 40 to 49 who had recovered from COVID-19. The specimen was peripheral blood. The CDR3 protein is CASSLDPGGYTF. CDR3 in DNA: TGCGCCAGCAGCTTGGATCCGGGGGGCTACACCTTC.